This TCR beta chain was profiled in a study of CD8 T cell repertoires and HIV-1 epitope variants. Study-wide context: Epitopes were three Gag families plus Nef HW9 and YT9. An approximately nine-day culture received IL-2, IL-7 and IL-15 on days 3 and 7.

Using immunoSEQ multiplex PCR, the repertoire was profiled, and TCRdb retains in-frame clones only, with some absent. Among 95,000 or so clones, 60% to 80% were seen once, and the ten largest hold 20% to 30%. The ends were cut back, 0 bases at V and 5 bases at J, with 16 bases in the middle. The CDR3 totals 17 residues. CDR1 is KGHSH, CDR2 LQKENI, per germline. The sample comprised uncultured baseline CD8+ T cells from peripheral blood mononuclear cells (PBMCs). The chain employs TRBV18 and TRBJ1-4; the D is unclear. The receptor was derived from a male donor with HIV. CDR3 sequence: CASSPPVRASGNEKLFF. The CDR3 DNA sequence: TGTGCCAGCTCACCACCGGTACGGGCCTCGGGAAATGAAAAACTGTTTTTT.